Presented here are 4 T cell receptor beta chains from one specimen sequenced in a study of blood T cell repertoires in COVID-19. Using immunoSEQ multiplex PCR, the repertoire was profiled, and TCRdb retains in-frame clones only, with some absent. The data show around 150,000 clones, approximately 87% seen once. Source material: peripheral blood. The receptors shown here come from a woman aged 70-85 years with COVID-19, enrolled during active disease.

The gene calls are TRBV6-4 and TRBJ2-3; tentatively, D is TRBD1 (5 bases). The CDR3 runs to 15 residues. V was trimmed by 3 bases and J by 0 bases, leaving 10 bases between them. CDR1 is MRHNA and CDR2 is SNTAGT in the germline V gene. The DNA of the CDR3 is TGTGCCAGCAGTGATCATTCAGGGAGCACAGATACGCAGTATTTT. It is translated as CASSDHSGSTDTQYF.

As for this clone: Other DNA variants within this sample encode the same CDR3. The V call is TRBV20-1, the J call TRBJ2-1; D unclear. The ends were cut back, 1 base at V and 5 bases at J, with 3 bases in the middle. Germline values: CDR1 DFQATT, CDR2 SNEGSKA (reference sequence). The CDR3 totals 11 residues. The CDR3 reads CSARGDNEQFF. The CDR3 DNA is TGCAGTGCTAGAGGCGACAATGAGCAGTTCTTC.

The chain joins TRBV5-1 to TRBJ2-2, with D possibly matching TRBD2 (6 bases). CDR3 length: 18 residues. Trimming pared 0 bases from V and 0 bases from J, leaving 15 bases between. Germline V lookup: CDR1 SGHRS, CDR2 YFSETQ. The CDR3 reads CASSLGSGGNANTGELFF. DNA of the CDR3: TGCGCCAGCAGCTTGGGGTCCGGGGGAAATGCGAACACCGGGGAGCTGTTTTTT.

The chain couples TRBV3-1 (or the pseudogene TRBV3-2) to TRBJ1-4; D might be TRBD1 (5 bases). The ends were cut back, 2 bases at V and 7 bases at J, with 20 bases in the middle. Germline V gives CDR1 LGHDT, CDR2 YNNKEL (reference sequence). The length of the CDR3 is 17 residues. CDR3 protein: CASSQPSWTRLGEKLFF. The CDR3 region has the DNA TGTGCCAGCAGCCAACCAAGTTGGACACGGCTGGGTGAAAAACTGTTTTTT.